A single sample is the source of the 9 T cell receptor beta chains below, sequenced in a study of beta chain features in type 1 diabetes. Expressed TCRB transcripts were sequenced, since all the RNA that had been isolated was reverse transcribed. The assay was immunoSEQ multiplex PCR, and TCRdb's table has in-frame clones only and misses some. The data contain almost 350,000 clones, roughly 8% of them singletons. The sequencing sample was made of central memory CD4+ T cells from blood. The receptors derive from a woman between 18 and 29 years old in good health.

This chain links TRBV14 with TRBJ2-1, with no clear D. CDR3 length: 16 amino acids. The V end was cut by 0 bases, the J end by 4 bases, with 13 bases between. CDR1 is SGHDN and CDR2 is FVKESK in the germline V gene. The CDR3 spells CASSQDARYFYNEQFF. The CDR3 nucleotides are TGTGCCAGCAGCCAAGATGCAAGATACTTTTACAATGAGCAGTTCTTC.

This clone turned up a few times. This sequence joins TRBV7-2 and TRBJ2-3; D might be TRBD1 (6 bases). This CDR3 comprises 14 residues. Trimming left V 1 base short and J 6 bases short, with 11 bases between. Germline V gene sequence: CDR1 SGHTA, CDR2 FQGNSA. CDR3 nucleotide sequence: TGTGCCAGCAGCTTAGGGACAGCCAGGGATACGCAGTATTTT. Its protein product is CASSLGTARDTQYF.

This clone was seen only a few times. The CDR3 DNA reads TGCGCCAGCACTGAAGGGCGCCCCTACAATGAGCAGTTCTTC. Amino acids: CASTEGRPYNEQFF. The rearrangement uses TRBV5-1 and TRBJ2-1; the D is unclear. CDR1 and CDR2 (germline): SGHRS, YFSETQ. The CDR3 consists of 14 residues. V lost 6 bases, J lost 2 bases, and 12 bases lay in between.

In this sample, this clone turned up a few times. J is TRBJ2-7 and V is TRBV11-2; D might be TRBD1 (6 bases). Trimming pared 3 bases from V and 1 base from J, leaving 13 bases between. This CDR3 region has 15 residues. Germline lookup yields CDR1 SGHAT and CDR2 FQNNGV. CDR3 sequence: CASSFYGRGSYEQYF. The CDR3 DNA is TGTGCCAGCAGCTTCTACGGCAGGGGTTCCTACGAGCAGTACTTC.

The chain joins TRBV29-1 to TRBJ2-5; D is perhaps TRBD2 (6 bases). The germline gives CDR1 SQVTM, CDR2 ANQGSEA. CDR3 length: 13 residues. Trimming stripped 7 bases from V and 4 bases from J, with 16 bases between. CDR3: CSGRGWQTETQYF. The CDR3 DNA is TGCAGCGGGAGGGGTTGGCAAACAGAGACCCAGTACTTC.

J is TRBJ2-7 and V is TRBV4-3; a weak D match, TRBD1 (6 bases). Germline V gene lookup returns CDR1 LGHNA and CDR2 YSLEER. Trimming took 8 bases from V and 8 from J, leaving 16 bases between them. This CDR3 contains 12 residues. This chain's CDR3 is CASGTLQGQQYF. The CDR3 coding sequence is TGCGCCAGCGGGACATTACAGGGTCAGCAGTACTTC.

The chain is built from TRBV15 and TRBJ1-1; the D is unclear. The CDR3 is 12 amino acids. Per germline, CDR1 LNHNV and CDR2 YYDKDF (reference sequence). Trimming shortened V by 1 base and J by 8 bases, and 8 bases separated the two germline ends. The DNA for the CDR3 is TGTGCCACCAGCAGAGGGGGTCTAGAAGCTTTCTTT. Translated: CATSRGGLEAFF.

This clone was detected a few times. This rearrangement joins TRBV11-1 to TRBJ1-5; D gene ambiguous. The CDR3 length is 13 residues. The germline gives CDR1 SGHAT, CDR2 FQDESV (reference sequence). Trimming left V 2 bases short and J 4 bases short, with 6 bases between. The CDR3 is CASSLRVNQPQHF. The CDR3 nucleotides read TGTGCCAGCAGCTTACGGGTTAATCAGCCCCAGCATTTT.

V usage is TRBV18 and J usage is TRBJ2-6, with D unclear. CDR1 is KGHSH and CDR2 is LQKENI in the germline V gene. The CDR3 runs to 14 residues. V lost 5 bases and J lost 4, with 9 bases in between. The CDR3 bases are TGTGCCAGCTCAACCTACCTGGGGGCCAACGTCCTGACTTTC. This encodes CASSTYLGANVLTF.